One and the same sample provided the 5 T cell receptor beta chains below, sequenced in a study of Graves' ophthalmopathy and Graves' hyperthyroidism. The authors amplified TCR beta CDR3 regions from RNA transcripts. HTBI-primed RT-PCR formed the first round, and a multiplex PCR formed the second. A single record per CDR3 protein comes from TCRdb applying MiXCR to the multiplex PCR reads. The sample consists of some 410,000 distinct CDR3 sequences, 21% of them appearing once. Material for sequencing was peripheral blood. The receptors were sampled from a young woman with stable Graves' hyperthyroidism.

This clonotype came up a few times. This chain joins TRBV19 and TRBJ2-5; 7 bases are shared with TRBD2. This CDR3 is built from 16 residues. V lost 4 bases, J lost 4 bases, and 12 bases stayed unmatched. The germline CDR1 and CDR2 sequences are LNHDA and SQIVND (reference sequence). The CDR3 sequence: CASSRARGRRIETQYF. For the CDR3, the DNA is TGTGCCAGTAGTAGGGCCCGCGGGAGAAGAATAGAGACCCAGTACTTC.

This sequence joins TRBV6-5 and TRBJ1-2; the D is unclear. V shed 4 bases and J shed 12 bases, with 15 bases lying between them. This CDR3 has 12 amino acids. CDR1 and CDR2 from the germline V gene are MNHEY and SVGAGI. The chain's CDR3 is CASSLWRTADTF. The CDR3 bases are TGTGCCAGCAGTTTATGGCGCACGGCGGACACCTTC.

V and J are TRBV6-5 and TRBJ1-2; D gene uncertain. The CDR3 has 15 amino acids. Germline V lookup: CDR1 MNHEY, CDR2 SVGAGI. Trimming left V 4 bases short and J 1 base short, with 13 bases between. Here the CDR3 DNA reads TGTGCCAGCAGTTCTCCCTCCACAGTTAACTATGGCTACACCTTC. Amino acids: CASSSPSTVNYGYTF.

This clonotype was counted many times. The chain has TRBV11-2 and TRBJ2-7, with D perhaps matching TRBD2 (5 bases). The germline V and J ends were trimmed by 8 bases and 3 bases, with 8 bases remaining between them. Germline CDR1 and CDR2: SGHAT and FQNNGV. CDR3 length: 11 residues. This CDR3 is CASGSDYEQYF. The CDR3 nucleotides read TGTGCCAGCGGGAGCGACTACGAGCAGTACTTC.

The table lists this clonotype with many counts. The gene calls are TRBV10-3 and TRBJ1-2; D unresolved. Germline values: CDR1 ENHRY, CDR2 SYGVKD. V lost 8 bases and J 4 bases, leaving 14 bases between the germline ends. CDR3 length: 13 amino acids. The CDR3 DNA is TGTGCCATCCGTTATCCTGCTGGCTATGGCTACACCTTC. As protein: CAIRYPAGYGYTF.